The 30 T cell receptor beta chains in this list originate from one sample, sequenced in a study of blood T cell repertoires in COVID-19. Sequencing used immunoSEQ multiplex PCR; TCRdb keeps in-frame clones, though not all of them. The sample yields 200,000 to 250,000 clones, 80% to 90% seen once. Sequenced sample: peripheral blood. These receptors were collected from a man aged 50 to 60 with active or convalescent COVID-19.

V gene TRBV7-2 combines with J gene TRBJ2-3, with 7 bases identical to TRBD1. The CDR3 runs 16 residues. V was pared by 5 bases and J by 0 bases, with 8 bases of the junction left unmatched. The germline gives CDR1 SGHTA, CDR2 FQGNSA. This chain's CDR3 is CASSQAPTGSTDTQYF. As DNA, the CDR3 is TGTGCCAGCAGCCAGGCCCCGACAGGGAGCACAGATACGCAGTATTTT.

This chain joins TRBV27 and TRBJ2-1; 8 bases are shared with TRBD2. The CDR3 is made up of 17 amino acids. The germline V gene has CDR1 MNHEY and CDR2 SMNVEV (reference sequence). J gave up 4 bases and V 2 bases, and 10 bases lay outside the gene matches. The CDR3 sequence is CASSLTPLAVRYNEQFF. CDR3 coding DNA: TGTGCCAGCAGTTTAACGCCACTAGCGGTCCGATACAATGAGCAGTTCTTC.

This clone was found once. This chain connects TRBV6-4 to TRBJ1-4; 11 nucleotides align to TRBD1. Germline CDR1 and CDR2: MRHNA and SNTAGT. This CDR3 contains 16 residues. V lost 2 bases to trimming and J lost 14 bases; unmatched junction nucleotides: 13. The CDR3 sequence is CASSDPSGTGGIMLFF. The CDR3 DNA sequence: TGTGCCAGCAGTGACCCGTCAGGGACAGGGGGAATTATGCTGTTTTTT.

For this clone: The DNA is omitted, as the CDR3 cannot be located on it reliably, and the CDR3 follows TCRdb's listing. The chain recombines TRBV7-3 with TRBJ2-1; the table calls TRBD2, which could not be checked here. Germline lookup yields CDR1 SGHTA and CDR2 FQGTGA. Both ends counted, the CDR3 spans 13 residues. The chain's CDR3 is CASSLFLYNEQFF.

The V and J genes are TRBV6-6 and TRBJ2-1; TRBD1 matches at 9 bases. The CDR3 sequence is 14 residues long. Per germline, CDR1 MNHNY and CDR2 SVGAGI (reference sequence). After removal of 6 bases from V and 6 bases from J, the junction contained 6 bases not matched to a gene. CDR3 bases: TGTGCCAGCAGAGGGACAGGGTATGGCAATGAGCAGTTCTTC. Its translation is CASRGTGYGNEQFF.

The chain links TRBV6-5 to TRBJ1-1, with 7 bases identical to TRBD1. The trim removed 7 bases at V and 4 bases at J, leaving 6 bases unmatched. Germline loops: CDR1 MNHEY, CDR2 SVGAGI. This CDR3 spans 13 amino acids. The CDR3 sequence is CASKRQGGTEAFF. CDR3 coding DNA: TGTGCCAGCAAAAGACAGGGTGGCACTGAAGCTTTCTTT.

The genes are TRBV5-1 and TRBJ2-1, with 9 nucleotides matching TRBD2. Germline values: CDR1 SGHRS, CDR2 YFSETQ. V shed 7 bases, J shed 5 bases, and the junction held 7 bases outside the gene matches. This CDR3 is built from 14 residues. CDR3 nucleotide sequence: TGCGCCAGCTTTCTGACTAGCGGAGACAATGAGCAGTTCTTC. It translates to CASFLTSGDNEQFF.

CDR3 sequence: CASSWGGMYNSPLHF. Written as DNA, the CDR3 is TGTGCCAGCAGTTGGGGGGGGATGTATAATTCACCCCTCCACTTT. The gene calls are TRBV7-8 and TRBJ1-6, with D maybe TRBD1 (5 bases). CDR1 is SGHVS and CDR2 is FQNEAQ in the germline V gene. This CDR3 has 15 amino acids. The ends were cut back, 6 bases at V and 4 bases at J, with 13 bases in the middle.

The chain carries TRBV7-9 and TRBJ1-1; no definite D call. Germline loops: CDR1 SEHNR, CDR2 FQNEAQ (reference sequence). The CDR3 contains 16 residues. V dropped 5 bases and J dropped 0 bases, with 16 bases sitting between them. The CDR3 spells CASSPLTRMMNTEAFF. The CDR3 bases are TGTGCCAGCAGCCCGTTGACAAGAATGATGAACACTGAAGCTTTCTTT.

The rearrangement links TRBV4-2 to TRBJ1-3; 8 bases agree with TRBD1. J lost 4 bases, V lost 4 bases, and 6 bases had no gene match. The CDR3 is 15 amino acids. Germline loops: CDR1 LGHNA, CDR2 YNFKEQ. CDR3 sequence reads: CASSRDRGRGNTIYF. DNA of the CDR3: TGTGCCAGCAGCCGAGACAGGGGCCGGGGAAACACCATATATTTT.

The chain employs TRBV10-3 and TRBJ2-7, with 8 positions matching TRBD1. The CDR3 has 15 residues. Germline V gene lookup returns CDR1 ENHRY and CDR2 SYGVKD. Unmatched junction bases numbered 7, after V lost 2 bases and J lost 4 bases. This CDR3 is CAISEGPGQEYEQYF. CDR3 nucleotide sequence: TGTGCCATCAGTGAGGGCCCGGGACAGGAGTACGAGCAGTACTTC.

The count of this clone is one. The chain couples TRBV4-1 to TRBJ1-5; 11 positions match TRBD1. Germline CDR1 reads MGHRA; CDR2 reads YSYEKL. Unmatched junction bases numbered 8, after V lost 6 bases and J lost 4 bases. The CDR3 consists of 16 residues. The CDR3 sequence: CASSGSGTGGNQPQHF. CDR3 coding DNA: TGCGCCAGCAGTGGCAGCGGGACAGGGGGAAATCAGCCCCAGCATTTT.

This chain uses TRBV4-3 with TRBJ2-7; 10 bases map to TRBD2. V lost 4 bases and J lost 5; bases outside the gene matches: 14. Germline V gene data show CDR1 as LGHNA and CDR2 as YSLEER. This CDR3 contains 17 residues. The CDR3 DNA follows: TGCGCCAGCAGCCCACAAGGTCGGCTAGCGGGAGTCGACGAGCAGTACTTC. This encodes CASSPQGRLAGVDEQYF.

V and J are TRBV3-1 (or the pseudogene TRBV3-2) and TRBJ2-2; tentatively, D is TRBD1 (7 bases). Trimming took off 4 bases at V and 0 bases at J, with 12 bases between the two ends. This CDR3 is 16 amino acids long. Germline V gene sequence: CDR1 LGHDT, CDR2 YNNKEL (reference sequence). The DNA of the CDR3 is TGTGCCAGCAGCCGCGGGACAGCCGCGAACACCGGGGAGCTGTTTTTT. Translation: CASSRGTAANTGELFF.

V is TRBV7-2 and J is TRBJ2-1; no clear D. Trimming shortened V by 0 bases and J by 9 bases, and 12 bases separated the two germline ends. Germline V CDR1 and CDR2: SGHTA, FQGNSA. The CDR3 sequence is 14 residues long. CDR3 coding DNA: TGTGCCAGCAGCTTAGCAATCTCGACTGGTGAGCAGTTCTTC. Its translation: CASSLAISTGEQFF.

This clone occurred once. The chain couples TRBV28 to TRBJ1-6; D might be TRBD1 (5 bases). There are 15 residues in the CDR3. Germline V gene sequence: CDR1 MDHEN, CDR2 SYDVKM. Trimming took off 8 bases at V and 7 bases at J, with 18 bases between the two ends. This CDR3 is CASSLFRGGNSPLHF. CDR3 nucleotide sequence: TGTGCCAGCTCCCTTTTCCGGGGGGGGAATTCACCCCTCCACTTT.

This clone occurred a few times. The rearrangement joins TRBV5-6 to TRBJ2-5, with D uncertain. Between the trimmed V and J ends, which lost 0 bases and 3 bases, there was a span of 6 bases. The CDR3 is 13 amino acids. Germline-derived CDR1 and CDR2 are SGHDT and YYEEEE. CDR3 nucleotides: TGTGCCAGCAGCTTGGTGAGAGAAGAGACCCAGTACTTC. Protein product: CASSLVREETQYF.

The chain combines TRBV11-2 with TRBJ1-1; maybe TRBD1 (5 bases). The germline V gene encodes CDR1 SGHAT and CDR2 FQNNGV. V shed 8 bases and J shed 0 bases, with 10 bases lying between them. CDR3 length: 13 residues. CDR3 sequence: CASGGQLNTEAFF. The CDR3 coding sequence is TGTGCCAGCGGTGGACAACTGAACACTGAAGCTTTCTTT.

The chain couples TRBV19 to TRBJ1-2; D ambiguous. Germline V CDR1 and CDR2: LNHDA, SQIVND (reference sequence). This CDR3 region has 13 residues. V lost 3 bases and J 8 bases, leaving 13 bases between the germline ends. The DNA of the CDR3 is TGTGCCAGTAGTATTGGAGAGGCGGTAGGCTACACCTTC. It yields the protein CASSIGEAVGYTF. The full variable domain, rest sourced from reference TRBV19 and TRBJ1-2, is DGGITQSPKYLFRKEGQNVTLSCEQNLNHDAMYWYRQDPGQGLRLIYYSQIVNDFQKGDIAEGYSVSREKKESFPLTVTSAQKNPTAFYLCASSIGEAVGYTFGSGTRLTVV.

The V call is TRBV7-2, the J call TRBJ2-5; 11 bases are shared with TRBD2. V lost 1 base to trimming and J lost 5 bases; unmatched junction nucleotides: 6. CDR1 and CDR2 (germline): SGHTA, FQGNSA. The CDR3 is 16 amino acids. The CDR3 DNA is TGTGCCAGCAGCTTAGAGAAGACTAGCGGGGCGGAGACCCAGTACTTC. Translated: CASSLEKTSGAETQYF.

V usage is TRBV3-1 (or the pseudogene TRBV3-2) and J usage is TRBJ2-1; TRBD2 matches 11 bases. J lost 0 bases, V lost 4 bases, and 11 bases had no gene match. The CDR3 is 19 residues long. Looked up from germline, CDR1 is LGHDT and CDR2 is YNNKEL (reference sequence). CDR3 protein: CASSRKIPSGGSSYNEQFF. CDR3 coding DNA: TGTGCCAGCAGCCGAAAGATACCTAGCGGGGGGAGCTCCTACAATGAGCAGTTCTTC.

CDR3 region: CASSLTGGGDTQYF. The CDR3 nucleotides read TGTGCCAGCAGCCTGACAGGGGGCGGAGATACGCAGTATTTT. This chain uses TRBV5-8 with TRBJ2-3; 10 nucleotides line up with TRBD1. J lost 5 bases, V lost 4 bases, and 4 bases had no gene match. CDR3 length: 14 amino acids. CDR1 is SGHTS, CDR2 YDEGEE, per germline.

The chain combines TRBV7-9 with TRBJ1-3; unclear D gene. Germline V gene sequence: CDR1 SEHNR, CDR2 FQNEAQ (reference sequence). CDR3 size: 17 residues. Trimming took 5 bases from V and 0 from J, leaving 17 bases between them. CDR3 sequence: CASSTEGGGSSGNTIYF. In nucleotides, the CDR3 is TGTGCCAGCAGCACAGAGGGAGGAGGGAGCTCTGGAAACACCATATATTTT. Full variable domain (outside the CDR3, taken from reference TRBV7-9 and TRBJ1-3): DTGVSQNPRHKITKRGQNVTFRCDPISEHNRLYWYRQTLGQGPEFLTYFQNEAQLEKSRLLSDRFSAERPKGSFSTLEIQRTEQGDSAMYLCASSTEGGGSSGNTIYFGEGSWLTVV.

V is TRBV19 and J is TRBJ2-7; possible D gene TRBD2, 5 bases. The germline V gene has CDR1 LNHDA and CDR2 SQIVND (reference sequence). V lost 5 bases, J lost 4 bases, and 18 bases lay in between. The CDR3 sequence is 15 residues long. The CDR3: CASSSSGGRLYEQYF. DNA of the CDR3: TGTGCCAGTAGTTCCAGCGGAGGACGTCTATACGAGCAGTACTTC.

The chain employs TRBV7-9 and TRBJ1-1; 9 bases align to TRBD1. J was trimmed by 5 bases and V by 5 bases; bases with no gene match: 3. CDR1 is SEHNR and CDR2 is FQNEAQ in the germline V gene (reference sequence). The CDR3 length is 13 residues. The CDR3 sequence: CASSRGQGTEAFF. DNA for the CDR3: TGTGCCAGCAGCCGGGGACAGGGAACTGAAGCTTTCTTT. The variable domain in full, with the rest retrieved from reference TRBV7-9 and TRBJ1-1, is DTGVSQNPRHKITKRGQNVTFRCDPISEHNRLYWYRQTLGQGPEFLTYFQNEAQLEKSRLLSDRFSAERPKGSFSTLEIQRTEQGDSAMYLCASSRGQGTEAFFGQGTRLTVV.

This rearrangement joins TRBV7-3 to TRBJ2-2; D unclear. Germline V gives CDR1 SGHTA, CDR2 FQGTGA. CDR3 length equals 17 residues. Trimming left V 1 base short and J 7 bases short, with 19 bases between. This chain's CDR3 is CASSLRSSPIASGELFF. The CDR3 DNA reads as TGTGCCAGCAGCTTAAGGTCGAGCCCCATAGCCAGCGGGGAGCTGTTTTTT.

The rearrangement uses TRBV5-5 and TRBJ1-2; no reliable D call. Germline V lookup: CDR1 SGHKS, CDR2 YYEKEE (reference sequence). This CDR3 contains 13 residues. Trimming pared 4 bases from V and 2 bases from J, leaving 9 bases between. CDR3 in amino acids: CASSPSENYGYTF. Here the CDR3 DNA reads TGTGCCAGCAGCCCCTCTGAGAACTATGGCTACACCTTC.

This sequence joins TRBV5-6 and TRBJ1-6, with D maybe TRBD1 (5 bases). Germline values: CDR1 SGHDT, CDR2 YYEEEE. Trimming took off 4 bases at V and 4 bases at J, with 15 bases between the two ends. This CDR3 region has 16 residues. The CDR3 nucleotides read TGTGCCAGCAGCACGTGGACAACCCTTTATAATTCACCCCTCCACTTT. Protein product: CASSTWTTLYNSPLHF.

The chain recombines TRBV6-6 with TRBJ2-2, with D hard to call. V gave up 0 bases and J gave up 6 bases, with 5 bases separating them. The CDR3 is 13 residues long. Germline V gene data show CDR1 as MNHNY and CDR2 as SVGAGI (reference sequence). CDR3 DNA: TGTGCCAGCAGTTACTCGAGGCCCGGGGAGCTGTTTTTT. This gives the protein CASSYSRPGELFF.

The rearrangement uses TRBV5-1 and TRBJ1-1; TRBD1 matches 9 bases. Unmatched junction bases numbered 3, after V lost 2 bases and J lost 4 bases. The CDR3 has 14 residues. The V gene's germline CDR1 is SGHRS and CDR2 YFSETQ. CDR3 protein: CASSLQGASTEAFF. The CDR3 DNA reads as TGCGCCAGCAGCTTACAGGGGGCGTCCACTGAAGCTTTCTTT.